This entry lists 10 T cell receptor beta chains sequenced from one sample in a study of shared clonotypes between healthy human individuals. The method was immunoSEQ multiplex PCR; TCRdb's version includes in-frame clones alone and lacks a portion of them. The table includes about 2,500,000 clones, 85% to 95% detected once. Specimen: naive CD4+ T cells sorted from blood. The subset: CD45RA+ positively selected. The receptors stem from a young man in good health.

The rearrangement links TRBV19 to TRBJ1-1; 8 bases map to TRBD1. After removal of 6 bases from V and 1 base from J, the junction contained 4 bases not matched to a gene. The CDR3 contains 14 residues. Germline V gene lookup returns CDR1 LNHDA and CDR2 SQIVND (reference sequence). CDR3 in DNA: TGTGCCAGTAGCCCGACAGGGGCGAACACTGAAGCTTTCTTT. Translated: CASSPTGANTEAFF.

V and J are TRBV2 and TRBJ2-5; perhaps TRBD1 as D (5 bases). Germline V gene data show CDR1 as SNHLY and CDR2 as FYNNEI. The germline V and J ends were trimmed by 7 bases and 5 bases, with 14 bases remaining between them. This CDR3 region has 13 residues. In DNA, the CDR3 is TGTGCCAGCACCACAGGCTCCCGGGAGACCCAGTACTTC. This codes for CASTTGSRETQYF.

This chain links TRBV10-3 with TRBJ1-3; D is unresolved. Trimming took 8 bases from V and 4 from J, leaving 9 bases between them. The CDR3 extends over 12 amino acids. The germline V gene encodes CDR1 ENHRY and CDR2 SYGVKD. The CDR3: CAIAPRGNTIYF. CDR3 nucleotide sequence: TGTGCCATCGCCCCGCGCGGAAACACCATATATTTT.

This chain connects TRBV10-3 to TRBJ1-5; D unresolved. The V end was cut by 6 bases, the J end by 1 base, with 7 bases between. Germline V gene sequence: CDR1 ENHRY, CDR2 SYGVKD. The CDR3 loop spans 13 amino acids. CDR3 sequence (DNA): TGTGCCATCAGGGATCAGAGCAATCAGCCCCAGCATTTT. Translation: CAIRDQSNQPQHF.

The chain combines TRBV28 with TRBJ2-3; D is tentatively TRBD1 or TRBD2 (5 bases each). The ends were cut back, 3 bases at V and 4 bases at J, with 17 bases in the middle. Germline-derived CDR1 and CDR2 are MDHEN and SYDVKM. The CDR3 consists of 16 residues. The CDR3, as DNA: TGTGCCAGCAGTTTGCCTCCAAAGGGGACCGCAGATACGCAGTATTTT. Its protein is CASSLPPKGTADTQYF.

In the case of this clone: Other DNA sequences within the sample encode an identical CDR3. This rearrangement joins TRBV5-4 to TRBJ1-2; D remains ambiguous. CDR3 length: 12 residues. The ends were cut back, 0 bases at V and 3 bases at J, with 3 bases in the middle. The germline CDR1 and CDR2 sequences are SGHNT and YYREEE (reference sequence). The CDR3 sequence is CASSLGDYGYTF. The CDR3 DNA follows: TGTGCCAGCAGCTTGGGGGACTATGGCTACACCTTC.

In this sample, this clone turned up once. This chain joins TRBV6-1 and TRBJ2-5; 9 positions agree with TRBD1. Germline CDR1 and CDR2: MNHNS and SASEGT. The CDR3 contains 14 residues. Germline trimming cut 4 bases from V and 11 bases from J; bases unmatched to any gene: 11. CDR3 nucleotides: TGTGCCAGCAGTGCGACAGGGGGTGGTAAGGAGCAGTACTTC. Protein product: CASSATGGGKEQYF.

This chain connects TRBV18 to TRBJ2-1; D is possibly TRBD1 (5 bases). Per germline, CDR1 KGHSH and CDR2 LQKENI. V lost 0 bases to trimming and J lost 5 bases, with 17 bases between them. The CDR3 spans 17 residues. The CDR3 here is CASSPPTSQGLDNEQFF. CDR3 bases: TGTGCCAGCTCACCACCAACGTCGCAGGGCCTAGACAATGAGCAGTTCTTC.

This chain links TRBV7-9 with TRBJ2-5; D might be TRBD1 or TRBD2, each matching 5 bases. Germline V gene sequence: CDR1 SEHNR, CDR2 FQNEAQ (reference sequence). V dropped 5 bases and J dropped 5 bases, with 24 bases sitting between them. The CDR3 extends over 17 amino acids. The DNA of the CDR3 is TGTGCCAGCAGCCTCGGCGGGTTTGGTTGGGGGAGCGAGACCCAGTACTTC. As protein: CASSLGGFGWGSETQYF.

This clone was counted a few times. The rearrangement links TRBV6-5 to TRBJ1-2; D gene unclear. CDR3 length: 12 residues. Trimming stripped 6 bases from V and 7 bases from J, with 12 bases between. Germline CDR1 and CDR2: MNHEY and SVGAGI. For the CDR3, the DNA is TGTGCCAGCAGCCGTACCGACGGTGGCTACACCTTC. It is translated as CASSRTDGGYTF.